This T cell receptor (beta chain) was sequenced for a study of OX40 agonist ivuxolimab in advanced cancers. In the study overall: Head and neck, renal cell, melanoma or hepatocellular carcinoma were the cancers that dose-escalation patients had.

Turning to this clone: Its target is unknown.

This CDR3 comprises 17 residues. The V gene's germline CDR1 is SGHTA and CDR2 FQGTGA. The junction had 18 bases not matched to a gene; V was cut back by 3 bases and J by 10 bases. The repertoire was sequenced with immunoSEQ multiplex PCR; TCRdb's copy has only in-frame clones and lacks some. Of 95,000 or so clones in the sample, approximately 85% were seen once. Exclusion of a patient followed from autoimmune disease history or systemic immunosuppression. Study-level points and caveats: There was clonal expansion of CD4+ and CD8+ blood T cells by week 6 at 0.1 to 3.0 mg/kg.

The TCR sequence derives from an adult with an advanced solid tumor such as melanoma, head and neck, liver or kidney cancer. This specimen was CD4+ or CD8+ T cells sorted from blood, taken in a trial of the OX40 agonist ivuxolimab. The V call is TRBV7-3, the J call TRBJ2-1; TRBD2 aligns across 7 bases. The CDR3 DNA sequence: TGTGCCAGCAGCTTTATGGGTGGGGCTACGGCTAGCGGCGAGCAGTTCTTC. Amino acids: CASSFMGGATASGEQFF.